This T cell receptor (beta chain) was sequenced during a study of blood T cell repertoires in COVID-19. As processed by the authors: How many nucleated cells were present was estimated from reference gene primer amplification. Repertoires were generated with immunoSEQ multiplex PCR, while TCRdb's copy carries only in-frame clones and drops some. V and J calls and clone size follow that table, whereas D and trimming were derived from the DNA. Among fewer than 60,000 clones, around nine tenths were seen once, and the ten largest hold under 5%. This TCR was sampled from a man aged 45-65 years with acute or convalescent COVID-19. The sample was peripheral blood.

The CDR3 protein is CSAWETYEQYF. The DNA for the CDR3 is TGCAGTGCGTGGGAGACCTACGAGCAGTACTTC. The V call is TRBV20-1, the J call TRBJ2-7; TRBD2 is a possible D gene (5 bases). V was pared by 6 bases and J by 2 bases, with 8 bases between. Per germline, CDR1 DFQATT and CDR2 SNEGSKA (reference sequence). The CDR3 covers 11 residues.